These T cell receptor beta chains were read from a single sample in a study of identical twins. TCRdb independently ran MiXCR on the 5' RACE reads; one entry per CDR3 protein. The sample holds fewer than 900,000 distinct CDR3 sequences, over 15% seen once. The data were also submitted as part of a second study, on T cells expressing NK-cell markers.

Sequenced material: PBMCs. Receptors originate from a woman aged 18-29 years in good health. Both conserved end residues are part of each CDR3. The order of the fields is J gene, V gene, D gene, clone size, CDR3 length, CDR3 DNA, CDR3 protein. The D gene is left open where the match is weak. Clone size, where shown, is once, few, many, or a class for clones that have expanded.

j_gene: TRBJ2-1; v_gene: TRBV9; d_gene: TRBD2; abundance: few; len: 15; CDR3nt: TGTGCCAGCAGCGTGTCTAGCGGGAGATACAATGAGCAGTTCTTC; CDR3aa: CASSVSSGRYNEQFF
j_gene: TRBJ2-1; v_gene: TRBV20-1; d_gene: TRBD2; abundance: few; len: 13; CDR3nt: TGCAGTGCTGGGACTAGCGGGACTAATGAGCAGTTCTTC; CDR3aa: CSAGTSGTNEQFF
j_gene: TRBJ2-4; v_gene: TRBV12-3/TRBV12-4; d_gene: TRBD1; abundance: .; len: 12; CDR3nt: TGTGCCAGCAGTTCGGGACAGGGTTGTCTGTACTTC; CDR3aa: CASSSGQGCLYF
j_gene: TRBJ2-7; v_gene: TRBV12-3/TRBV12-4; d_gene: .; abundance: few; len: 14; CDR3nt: TGTGCCAGCAGGATTCTATGGAGCTCCTACGAGCAGTACTTC; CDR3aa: CASRILWSSYEQYF
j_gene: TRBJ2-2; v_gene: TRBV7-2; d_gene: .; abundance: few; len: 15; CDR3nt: TGTGCCAGCAGCCCGAATGGGGAGTTCACCGGGGAGCTGTTTTTT; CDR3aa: CASSPNGEFTGELFF
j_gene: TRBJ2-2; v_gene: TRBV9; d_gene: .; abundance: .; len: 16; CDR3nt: TGTGCCAGCAGCAGACAAGCGGGCCCGAACACCGGGGAGCTGTTTTTT; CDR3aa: CASSRQAGPNTGELFF
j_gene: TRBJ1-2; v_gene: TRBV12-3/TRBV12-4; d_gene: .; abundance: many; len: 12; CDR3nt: TGTGCCAGCAGTGGGGGGAACTATGGCTACACCTTC; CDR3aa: CASSGGNYGYTF
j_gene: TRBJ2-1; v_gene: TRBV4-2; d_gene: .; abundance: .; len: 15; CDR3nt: TGTGCCAGCAGCCAAGGGGGGCGGGGGTACAATGAGCAGTTCTTC; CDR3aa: CASSQGGRGYNEQFF
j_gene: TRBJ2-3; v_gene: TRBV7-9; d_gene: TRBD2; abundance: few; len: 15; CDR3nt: TGTGCCAGCAGCTCACTAGCGGGAGAACCAGATACGCAGTATTTT; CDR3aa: CASSSLAGEPDTQYF
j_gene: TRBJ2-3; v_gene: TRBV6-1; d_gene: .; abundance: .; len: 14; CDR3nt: TGTGCCACCCGACCCGGGGCAGGGACAGATACGCAGTATTTT; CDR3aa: CATRPGAGTDTQYF
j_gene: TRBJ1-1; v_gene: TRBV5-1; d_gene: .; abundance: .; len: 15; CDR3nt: TGCGCCAGCAGCTTGGATGAGGGAGCTGGCACTGAAGCTTTCTTT; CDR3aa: CASSLDEGAGTEAFF
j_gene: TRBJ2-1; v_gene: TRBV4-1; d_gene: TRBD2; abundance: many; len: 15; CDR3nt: TGCGCCAGCAGCCAAGAACGGGGGGGCTACAATGAGCAGTTCTTC; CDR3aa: CASSQERGGYNEQFF
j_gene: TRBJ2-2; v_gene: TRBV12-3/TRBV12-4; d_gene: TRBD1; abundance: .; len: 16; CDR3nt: TGTGCCAGCAGCCCCTGGGGGACAGTGAACACCGGGGAGCTGTTTTTT; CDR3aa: CASSPWGTVNTGELFF
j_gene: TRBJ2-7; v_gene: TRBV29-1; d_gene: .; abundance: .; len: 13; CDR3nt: TGCAGCGTAAAGACGGACCGAACCTACGAGCAGTACTTC; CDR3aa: CSVKTDRTYEQYF
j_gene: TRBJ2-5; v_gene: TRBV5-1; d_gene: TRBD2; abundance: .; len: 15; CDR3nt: TGCGCCAGCAGCTTCGGACTAGTTCTCCAAGAGACCCAGTACTTC; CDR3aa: CASSFGLVLQETQYF
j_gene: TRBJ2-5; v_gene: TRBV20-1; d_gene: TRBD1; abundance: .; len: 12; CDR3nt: TGCAGTGCTGGAGACAGGGCAGAGACCCAGTACTTC; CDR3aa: CSAGDRAETQYF
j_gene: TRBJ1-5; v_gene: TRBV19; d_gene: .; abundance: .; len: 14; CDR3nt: TGTGCCAGTAGGATTGGACACCTTCCTCAGCCCCAGCATTTT; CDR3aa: CASRIGHLPQPQHF
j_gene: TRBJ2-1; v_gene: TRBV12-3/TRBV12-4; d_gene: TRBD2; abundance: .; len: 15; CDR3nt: TGTGCCAGCAGTCTAACTAGCGGGGTCCCGAATGAGCAGTTCTTC; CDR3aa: CASSLTSGVPNEQFF
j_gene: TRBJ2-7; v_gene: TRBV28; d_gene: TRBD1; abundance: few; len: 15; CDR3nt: TGTGCCAGCAGTCACTATCCAGGGGGTTACTACGAGCAGTACTTC; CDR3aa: CASSHYPGGYYEQYF
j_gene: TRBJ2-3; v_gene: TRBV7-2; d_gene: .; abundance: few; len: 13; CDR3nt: TGTGCCAGCAGCTCCAATTGGGGGGATACGCAGTATTTT; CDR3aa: CASSSNWGDTQYF
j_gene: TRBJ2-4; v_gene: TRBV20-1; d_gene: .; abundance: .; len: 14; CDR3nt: TGCAGTGCCCTGATGGACAAGGCCAAAAACATTCAGTACTTC; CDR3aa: CSALMDKAKNIQYF
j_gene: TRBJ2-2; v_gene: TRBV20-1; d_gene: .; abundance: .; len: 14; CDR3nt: TGCAGTGCTAGAGATCCCCGAGTCACCGGGGAGCTGTTTTTT; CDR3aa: CSARDPRVTGELFF
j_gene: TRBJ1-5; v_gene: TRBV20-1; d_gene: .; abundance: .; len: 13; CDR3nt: TGCAGTGCCGGCCAGTTTAGCAATCAGCCCCAGCATTTT; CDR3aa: CSAGQFSNQPQHF
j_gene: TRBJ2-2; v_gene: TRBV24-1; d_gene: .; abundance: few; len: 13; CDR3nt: TGTGCCACCAGTGTGGCCTCCACCGGGGAGCTGTTTTTT; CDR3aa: CATSVASTGELFF
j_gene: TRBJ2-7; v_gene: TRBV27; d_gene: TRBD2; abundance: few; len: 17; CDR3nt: TGTGCCAGCAGTTTATCGCTAGCGGGCGTATCCTCCTACGAGCAGTACTTC; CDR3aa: CASSLSLAGVSSYEQYF
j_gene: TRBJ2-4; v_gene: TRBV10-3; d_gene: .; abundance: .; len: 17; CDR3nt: TGTGCCATCAGTGAGTTAGCTCACGGAGGGGCCAAAAACATTCAGTACTTC; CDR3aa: CAISELAHGGAKNIQYF